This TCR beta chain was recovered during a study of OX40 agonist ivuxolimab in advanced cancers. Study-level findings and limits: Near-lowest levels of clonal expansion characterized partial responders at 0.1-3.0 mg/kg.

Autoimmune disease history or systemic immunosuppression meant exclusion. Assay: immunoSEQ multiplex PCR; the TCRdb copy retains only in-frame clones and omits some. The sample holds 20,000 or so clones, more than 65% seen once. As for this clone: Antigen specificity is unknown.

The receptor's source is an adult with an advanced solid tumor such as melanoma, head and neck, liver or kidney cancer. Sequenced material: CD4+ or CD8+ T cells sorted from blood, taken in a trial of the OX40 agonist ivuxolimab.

This chain's CDR3 is CASRSTGGENQPQHF. CDR3 DNA sequence: TGTGCCAGCAGAAGCACAGGGGGGGAGAATCAGCCCCAGCATTTT. The chain is built from TRBV28 and TRBJ1-5; TRBD1 matches at 8 bases. J was trimmed by 4 bases and V by 6 bases; bases with no gene match: 8. CDR3 length equals 15 residues. The germline V gene has CDR1 MDHEN and CDR2 SYDVKM.